This T cell receptor (beta chain) was found in a study of metastatic and nonmetastatic thyroid tumors. Study summary: Malignant and benign thyroid patients had repertoires compared in peripheral blood and tumor or nodule tissue. Study-wide results and limits: In both blood and tumor samples, TCR beta diversity was reported significantly higher for malignant than benign nodules.

In the original analysis: Construction of a distant-metastasis classifier for papillary thyroid cancer relied on CDR3 differences across clinicopathological groups. Via MiXCR, TCRdb re-called the PCR reads. These V and J calls rely on TCRdb rather than the paper's analysis. The sample has approximately 19,000 clones; approximately 24% are singletons. Germline trimming cut 2 bases from V and 5 bases from J; bases unmatched to any gene: 0. Germline V gene sequence: CDR1 MNHNY, CDR2 SVGAGI (reference sequence). The CDR3 extends over 13 amino acids. About this clone itself: Its antigen is unknown.

Each patient went into thyroid surgery without having received any treatment. The source material was tumor tissue. V and J are TRBV6-6 and TRBJ2-7, with 10 bases aligning to TRBD2. The sequence derives from a male donor with papillary thyroid cancer or a benign thyroid nodule (not recorded which). Some clones in this sample may be carry-over from other donors' samples. CDR3 nucleotides: TGTGCCAGCAGTTACCTAGCGGGAGACGAGCAGTACTTC. Translating it yields CASSYLAGDEQYF.